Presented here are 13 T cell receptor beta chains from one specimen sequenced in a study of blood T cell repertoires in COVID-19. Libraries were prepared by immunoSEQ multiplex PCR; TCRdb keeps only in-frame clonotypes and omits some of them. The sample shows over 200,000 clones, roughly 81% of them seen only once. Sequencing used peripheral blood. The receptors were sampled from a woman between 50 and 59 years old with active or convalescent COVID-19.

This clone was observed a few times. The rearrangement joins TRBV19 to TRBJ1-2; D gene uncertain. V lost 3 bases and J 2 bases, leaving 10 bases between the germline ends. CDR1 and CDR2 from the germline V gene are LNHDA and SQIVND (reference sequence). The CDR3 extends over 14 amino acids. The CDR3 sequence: CASSIRWENYGYTF. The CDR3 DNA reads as TGTGCCAGTAGTATCCGCTGGGAGAACTATGGCTACACCTTC.

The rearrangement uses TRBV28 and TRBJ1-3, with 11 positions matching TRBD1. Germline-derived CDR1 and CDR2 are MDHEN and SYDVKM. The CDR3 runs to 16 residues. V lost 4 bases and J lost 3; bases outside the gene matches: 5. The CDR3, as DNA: TGTGCCAGCAGTTCACCGGGACAGGGGGTTGGAAACACCATATATTTT. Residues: CASSSPGQGVGNTIYF. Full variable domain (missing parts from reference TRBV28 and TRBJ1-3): DVKVTQSSRYLVKRTGEKVFLECVQDMDHENMFWYRQDPGLGLRLIYFSYDVKMKEKGDIPEGYSVSREKKERFSLILESASTNQTSMYLCASSSPGQGVGNTIYFGEGSWLTVV.

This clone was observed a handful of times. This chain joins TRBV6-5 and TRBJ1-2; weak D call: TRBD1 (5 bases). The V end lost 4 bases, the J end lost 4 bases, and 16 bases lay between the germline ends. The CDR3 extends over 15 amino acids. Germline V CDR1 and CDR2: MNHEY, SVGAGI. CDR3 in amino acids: CASSSAGYFSYGYTF. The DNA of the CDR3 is TGTGCCAGCAGTTCAGCAGGGTATTTCAGCTATGGCTACACCTTC.

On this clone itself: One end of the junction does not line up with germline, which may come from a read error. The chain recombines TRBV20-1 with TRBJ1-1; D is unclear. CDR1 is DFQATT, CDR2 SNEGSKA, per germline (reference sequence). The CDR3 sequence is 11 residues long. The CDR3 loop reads CSASGIDSGSF. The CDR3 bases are TGCAGTGCTAGTGGTATTGACTCGGGGTCCTTT.

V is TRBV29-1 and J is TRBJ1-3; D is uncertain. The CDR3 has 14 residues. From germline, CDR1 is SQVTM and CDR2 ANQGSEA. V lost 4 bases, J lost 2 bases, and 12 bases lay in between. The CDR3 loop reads CSVGKQAAGNTIYF. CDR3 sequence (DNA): TGCAGCGTTGGCAAGCAGGCCGCTGGAAACACCATATATTTT.

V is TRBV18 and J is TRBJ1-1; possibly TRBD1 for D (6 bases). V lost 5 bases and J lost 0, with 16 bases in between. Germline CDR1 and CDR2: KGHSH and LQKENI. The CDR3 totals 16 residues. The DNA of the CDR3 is TGTGCCAGCTCATCTAGGGGGGGTCTCATGAACACTGAAGCTTTCTTT. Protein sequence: CASSSRGGLMNTEAFF. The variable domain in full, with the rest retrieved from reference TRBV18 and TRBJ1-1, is NAGVMQNPRHLVRRRGQEARLRCSPMKGHSHVYWYRQLPEEGLKFMVYLQKENIIDESGMPKERFSAEFPKEGPSILRIQQVVRGDSAAYFCASSSRGGLMNTEAFFGQGTRLTVV.

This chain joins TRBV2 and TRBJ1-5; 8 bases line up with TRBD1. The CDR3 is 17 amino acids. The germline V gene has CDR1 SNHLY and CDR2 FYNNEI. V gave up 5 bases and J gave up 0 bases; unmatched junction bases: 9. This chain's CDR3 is CASSPGQAPNSNQPQHF. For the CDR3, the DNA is TGTGCCAGCAGTCCGGGACAGGCTCCTAATAGCAATCAGCCCCAGCATTTT.

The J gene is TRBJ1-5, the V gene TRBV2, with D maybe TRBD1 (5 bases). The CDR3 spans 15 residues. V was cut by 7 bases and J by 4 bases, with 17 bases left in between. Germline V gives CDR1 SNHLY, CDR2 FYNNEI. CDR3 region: CASKDRASWNQPQHF. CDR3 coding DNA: TGTGCCAGCAAAGACAGAGCAAGTTGGAATCAGCCCCAGCATTTT.

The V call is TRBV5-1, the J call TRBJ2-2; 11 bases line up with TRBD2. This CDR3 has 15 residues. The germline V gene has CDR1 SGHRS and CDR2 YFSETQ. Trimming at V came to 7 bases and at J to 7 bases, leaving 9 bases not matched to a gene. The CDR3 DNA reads TGCGCCAGCGGTCCTCTAGCGGGGGGAAGCGGGGAGCTGTTTTTT. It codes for CASGPLAGGSGELFF. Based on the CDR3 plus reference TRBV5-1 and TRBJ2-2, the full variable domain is KAGVTQTPRYLIKTRGQQVTLSCSPISGHRSVSWYQQTPGQGLQFLFEYFSETQRNKGNFPGRFSGRQFSNSRSEMNVSTLELGDSALYLCASGPLAGGSGELFFGEGSRLTVL.

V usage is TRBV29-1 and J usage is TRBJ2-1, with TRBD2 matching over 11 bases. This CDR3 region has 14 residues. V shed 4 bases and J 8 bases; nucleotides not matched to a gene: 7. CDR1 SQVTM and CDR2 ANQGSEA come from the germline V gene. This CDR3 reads CSVATSGRDDEQFF. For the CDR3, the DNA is TGCAGCGTTGCTACTAGCGGGAGAGATGATGAGCAGTTCTTC.

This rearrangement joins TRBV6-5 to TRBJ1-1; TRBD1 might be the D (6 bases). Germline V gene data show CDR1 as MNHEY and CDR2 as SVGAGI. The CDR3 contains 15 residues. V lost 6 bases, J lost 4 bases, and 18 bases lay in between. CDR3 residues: CASSRSMTGITEAFF. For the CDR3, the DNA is TGTGCCAGCAGCCGTTCAATGACAGGAATCACTGAAGCTTTCTTT.

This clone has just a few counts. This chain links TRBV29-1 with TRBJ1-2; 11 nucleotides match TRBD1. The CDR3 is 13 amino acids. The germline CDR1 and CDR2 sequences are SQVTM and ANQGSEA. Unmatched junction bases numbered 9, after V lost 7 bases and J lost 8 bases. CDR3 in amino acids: CSGDRGSGGGYTF. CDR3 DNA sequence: TGCAGCGGGGACAGGGGGAGCGGAGGAGGCTACACCTTC.

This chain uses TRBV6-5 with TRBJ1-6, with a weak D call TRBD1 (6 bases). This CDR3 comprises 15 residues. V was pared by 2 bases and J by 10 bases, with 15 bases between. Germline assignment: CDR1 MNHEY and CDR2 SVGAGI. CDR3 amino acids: CASSYGAGVSSPLHF. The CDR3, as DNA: TGTGCCAGCAGTTACGGTGCAGGGGTAAGCTCACCCCTCCACTTT.